The rows below give T cell receptor beta chains drawn from one sample of a study of cytomegalovirus exposure and HLA in healthy donors. Repertoires were generated with immunoSEQ multiplex PCR, while TCRdb's copy carries only in-frame clones and drops some. In the table there are 150,000 to 160,000 clones, roughly 90% of which are singletons. The sequencing sample was made of PBMCs. These TCRs come from a man between 18 and 29 years old in good health and CMV-seropositive. Each CDR3 is given with its conserved first and last residue. The D gene is left open where the match is weak. The size field is filled for only some rows; it gives once, few, many or a size class.

abundance	v_gene	j_gene	d_gene	CDR3aa	CDR3nt
NA	TRBV6-5	TRBJ1-3	NA	CASSYSRPASGNTIYF	TGTGCCAGCAGTTACTCGAGGCCGGCCTCTGGAAACACCATATATTTT
NA	TRBV19	TRBJ1-2	TRBD1	CASKGGRGNYGYTF	TGTGCCAGTAAAGGGGGCAGGGGGAATTATGGCTACACCTTC
NA	TRBV9	TRBJ2-1	TRBD2	CASSEVAGYSYNEQFF	TGTGCCAGCAGCGAGGTAGCGGGGTACTCCTACAATGAGCAGTTCTTC
NA	TRBV5-6	TRBJ2-5	TRBD1	CASSMTGVQETQYF	TGTGCCAGCAGCATGACAGGGGTCCAAGAGACCCAGTACTTC
NA	TRBV30	TRBJ1-2	TRBD1	CAVPRRGPIGYGYTF	TGTGCCGTCCCCAGAAGGGGGCCTATCGGCTATGGCTACACCTTC
few	TRBV4-2	TRBJ2-7	NA	CASSQDTGSGSYEQYF	TGTGCCAGCAGCCAAGACACTGGGAGCGGTTCCTACGAGCAGTACTTC
NA	TRBV18	TRBJ2-7	NA	CASSPLHSAGRPGTYEQYF	TGTGCCAGCTCACCACTTCATAGTGCAGGGAGGCCCGGGACCTACGAGCAGTACTTC
NA	TRBV30	TRBJ1-2	TRBD1	CAWSYDTGGIGYTF	TGTGCCTGGAGTTATGACACAGGGGGCATTGGCTACACCTTC
NA	TRBV27	TRBJ2-1	NA	CASSLISGEEASSYNEQFF	TGTGCCAGCAGTTTAATCTCAGGGGAAGAGGCTAGCTCCTACAATGAGCAGTTCTTC
once	TRBV4-3	TRBJ1-5	NA	CASSQEGLGDQPQHF	TGCGCCAGCAGCCAAGAAGGGCTCGGGGATCAGCCCCAGCATTTT
NA	TRBV30	TRBJ1-1	NA	CAWSVADEAFF	TGTGCCTGGAGTGTGGCAGATGAAGCTTTCTTT
NA	TRBV29-1	TRBJ2-3	TRBD2	CSVFQREEADTQYF	TGCAGCGTCTTCCAGCGGGAGGAGGCAGATACGCAGTATTTT
NA	TRBV5-6	TRBJ2-5	NA	CASSLAGAETQYF	TGTGCCAGCAGCTTGGCAGGGGCCGAGACCCAGTACTTC
few	TRBV6-1	TRBJ2-7	TRBD2	CASSVLAGVIYEQYF	TGTGCCAGCAGTGTACTAGCGGGGGTTATCTACGAGCAGTACTTC
NA	TRBV7-2	TRBJ2-3	NA	CASSLGLQGDYTQYF	TGTGCCAGCAGCTTAGGTTTGCAGGGGGACTATACGCAGTATTTT
NA	TRBV12-5	TRBJ2-1	TRBD1	CASGWGTGGSYNEQFF	TGTGCTAGTGGTTGGGGGACAGGGGGCTCCTACAATGAGCAGTTCTTC
NA	TRBV7-9	TRBJ1-4	NA	CASSLVAAGAVNEKLFF	TGTGCCAGCAGCTTAGTAGCAGCAGGGGCGGTTAATGAAAAACTGTTTTTT
NA	TRBV11-2	TRBJ2-1	NA	CASRRVGKAYNEQFF	TGTGCCAGCAGACGTGTCGGGAAGGCCTACAATGAGCAGTTCTTC
NA	TRBV13	TRBJ2-2	NA	CASSLEGHGGELFF	TGTGCCAGCAGCCTAGAGGGGCATGGCGGGGAGCTGTTTTTT
NA	TRBV10-1	TRBJ1-5	NA	CASSSGVRFLTKLPQHF	TGCGCCAGCAGTTCAGGGGTCCGATTCCTAACTAAGCTGCCCCAGCATTTT